This passage covers 14 T cell receptor beta chains from one sample sequenced in a study of T cells in Graves' hyperthyroidism and ophthalmopathy. The TCR beta CDR3 regions underwent amplification using RNA transcripts as the source. First-round RT-PCR with HTBI primers amplified the TCR CDR3 region. Using its own MiXCR run on the multiplex PCR reads, TCRdb lists one record per CDR3 protein. The sample has 500,000 to 650,000 distinct CDR3 sequences, approximately 14% seen once. Material for sequencing was blood. Receptors were obtained from a woman aged 45-60 years with Graves' ophthalmopathy.

The rearrangement links TRBV4-3 to TRBJ2-5, with 8 bases identical to TRBD2. J gave up 5 bases and V 4 bases, and 12 bases lay outside the gene matches. This CDR3 has 16 residues. Germline V CDR1 and CDR2: LGHNA, YSLEER. As DNA, the CDR3 is TGCGCCAGCAGCCCATTAGCGGGAAGCCCTCCGGAGACCCAGTACTTC. It specifies CASSPLAGSPPETQYF.

CDR3 nucleotides: TGTGCCAGCAGTTTAGGCCTCTTTTTGTTGGGAAATCAGCCCCAGCATTTT. It is translated as CASSLGLFLLGNQPQHF. The V and J genes are TRBV28 and TRBJ1-5; no definite D call. The CDR3 runs to 17 residues. Germline V CDR1 and CDR2: MDHEN, SYDVKM. Trimming removed 2 bases at V and 4 bases at J, with 18 bases between.

This chain connects TRBV28 to TRBJ1-1; D is ambiguous. The length of the CDR3 is 12 residues. Germline V gene data show CDR1 as MDHEN and CDR2 as SYDVKM. V gave up 5 bases and J gave up 4 bases, with 8 bases separating them. The CDR3 loop reads CASSNPGTEAFF. The CDR3 coding sequence is TGTGCCAGCAGTAACCCTGGCACTGAAGCTTTCTTT.

This clonotype was picked up many times. This chain links TRBV28 with TRBJ2-1; 11 positions agree with TRBD2. CDR3 size: 16 residues. From germline, CDR1 is MDHEN and CDR2 SYDVKM. V dropped 6 bases and J dropped 4; count of bases not matched to a gene: 8. DNA for the CDR3: TGTGCCAGCAGGGGGGAAGCTAGCGGGGGGTACAATGAGCAGTTCTTC. Protein product: CASRGEASGGYNEQFF. Looking up the rest from reference TRBV28 and TRBJ2-1 gives the full variable domain: DVKVTQSSRYLVKRTGEKVFLECVQDMDHENMFWYRQDPGLGLRLIYFSYDVKMKEKGDIPEGYSVSREKKERFSLILESASTNQTSMYLCASRGEASGGYNEQFFGPGTRLTVL.

This clonotype was observed many times. The CDR3 spells CASSPPSVYYGYTF. In DNA, the CDR3 is TGTGCCAGCAGCCCTCCCAGCGTGTACTATGGCTACACCTTC. V and J are TRBV28 and TRBJ1-2; D unclear. V lost 6 bases, J lost 3 bases, and 14 bases lay in between. Germline lookup yields CDR1 MDHEN and CDR2 SYDVKM. The CDR3 has 14 residues.

There are a few counts of this clonotype. This chain joins TRBV7-2 and TRBJ2-6, with 7 bases fitting TRBD2. CDR3 length equals 18 residues. The V segment lost 7 bases and the J segment 0 bases; nucleotides outside the gene matches: 12. The V gene's germline CDR1 is SGHTA and CDR2 FQGNSA. In DNA form, the CDR3 reads TGTGCCAGCAAAAAAGCGGGGACCGGGAGCTCTGGGGCCAACGTCCTGACTTTC. This encodes CASKKAGTGSSGANVLTF.

V gene TRBV7-9 combines with J gene TRBJ2-7, with 8 bases aligning to TRBD1. Per germline, CDR1 SEHNR and CDR2 FQNEAQ (reference sequence). The CDR3 contains 16 residues. V was pared by 2 bases and J by 3 bases, with 9 bases of the junction left unmatched. The CDR3 coding sequence is TGTGCCAGCAGCTTAAACCGGGACAGGTACGACTACGAGCAGTACTTC. This codes for CASSLNRDRYDYEQYF.

This clonotype was detected many times. Written as DNA, the CDR3 is TGTGCCAGCAGCTTTGCGGGACTAGCGGGAGAAGATACGCAGTATTTT. This sequence encodes CASSFAGLAGEDTQYF. The chain recombines TRBV7-2 with TRBJ2-3; TRBD2 aligns across 14 bases. Germline V gene lookup returns CDR1 SGHTA and CDR2 FQGNSA. The junction had 4 bases not matched to a gene; V was cut back by 3 bases and J by 5 bases. The CDR3 runs 16 residues.

This clonotype appeared many times. The chain links TRBV20-1 to TRBJ2-3; D call uncertain. The CDR3 runs 13 residues. In germline, CDR1 is DFQATT, CDR2 SNEGSKA (reference sequence). V shed 2 bases and J shed 2 bases, with 8 bases lying between them. The CDR3 nucleotides read TGCAGTGCTAGATCCCCCTTCACAGATACGCAGTATTTT. Protein: CSARSPFTDTQYF.

As regards this clonotype: A much larger clone differs by one base, so this may be a read error. This sequence joins TRBV7-9 and TRBJ2-5; TRBD1 is a possible D gene (6 bases). The CDR3 runs to 16 residues. Per germline, CDR1 SEHNR and CDR2 FQNEAQ (reference sequence). The DNA of the CDR3 is TGTGCCAGCAGCTTAGAGGACAGAGTCATCCAAGGGACCCAGTACTTC. Protein sequence: CASSLEDRVIQGTQYF.

This clonotype was counted many times. The chain carries TRBV18 and TRBJ1-1; 8 nucleotides line up with TRBD1. This CDR3 is 16 amino acids long. Trimming at V came to 3 bases and at J to 0 bases, leaving 6 bases not matched to a gene. CDR1 is KGHSH and CDR2 is LQKENI in the germline V gene. CDR3 nucleotides: TGTGCCAGCTCACCGCGGGACAGGCAAATGAACACTGAAGCTTTCTTT. This sequence encodes CASSPRDRQMNTEAFF.

In its sample, this clonotype was seen many times. The rearrangement uses TRBV5-6 and TRBJ2-7, with 7 bases aligning to TRBD1. Per the germline V gene, CDR1 is SGHDT and CDR2 is YYEEEE. V shed 2 bases and J 3 bases; nucleotides not matched to a gene: 8. The CDR3 extends over 15 amino acids. The CDR3 here is CASSLAGGFHYEQYF. The CDR3 region has the DNA TGTGCCAGCAGCTTAGCAGGGGGATTTCACTACGAGCAGTACTTC. Full variable domain (missing parts from reference TRBV5-6 and TRBJ2-7): DAGVTQSPTHLIKTRGQQVTLRCSPKSGHDTVSWYQQALGQGPQFIFQYYEEEERQRGNFPDRFSGHQFPNYSSELNVNALLLGDSALYLCASSLAGGFHYEQYFGPGTRLTVT.

This chain joins TRBV4-1 and TRBJ2-3; the match to TRBD1 covers 7 bases. Germline V gives CDR1 MGHRA, CDR2 YSYEKL. This CDR3 region has 15 residues. The V gene end was trimmed by 4 bases and the J gene end by 4 bases; junction bases not matched to a gene: 8. The CDR3 protein is CASSLRQGFPDTQYF. DNA of the CDR3: TGCGCCAGCAGCCTTAGACAGGGATTCCCAGATACGCAGTATTTT.

This clonotype was recorded many times. The chain recombines TRBV7-3 with TRBJ2-1; D is undetermined. The CDR3 spans 15 residues. The germline gives CDR1 SGHTA, CDR2 FQGTGA. Deletions cut 4 bases from V and 4 bases from J, with 14 bases between. The chain's CDR3 is CASSSRRAAYNEQFF. CDR3 bases: TGTGCCAGCAGCTCCCGCCGGGCAGCTTACAATGAGCAGTTCTTC.